The clone carrying this T cell receptor beta chain was counted ten times or more. The antigen is not known. The data originate from a study of T cells in Graves' hyperthyroidism and ophthalmopathy. Authors of the study amplified TCR beta CDR3 regions from RNA transcripts. During a first-round RT-PCR of the TCR CDR3, the HTBI primer set was used. MiXCR, applied by TCRdb to the multiplex PCR reads, yields one record per CDR3 protein. The sample carries around 340,000 distinct CDR3 sequences, 14% recorded once. Study results and limitations: Most expanded thyroid clonotypes above 0.001 also appeared in blood. The model foresaw ophthalmopathy a median approximately 6.1 months prior to onset.

The CDR3 spans 15 residues. The J segment lost 6 bases and the V segment lost 3 bases, leaving 7 bases of the junction unmatched. Germline V gene data show CDR1 as KGHDR and CDR2 as SFDVKD. Sequenced material: blood. J is TRBJ2-1 and V is TRBV24-1; TRBD1 agrees at 7 bases. The sequence came from a woman aged 25-40 years with Graves' hyperthyroidism. The CDR3: CATSDAGTAFNEQFF. Here the CDR3 DNA reads TGTGCCACCAGTGATGCCGGGACAGCTTTCAATGAGCAGTTCTTC.